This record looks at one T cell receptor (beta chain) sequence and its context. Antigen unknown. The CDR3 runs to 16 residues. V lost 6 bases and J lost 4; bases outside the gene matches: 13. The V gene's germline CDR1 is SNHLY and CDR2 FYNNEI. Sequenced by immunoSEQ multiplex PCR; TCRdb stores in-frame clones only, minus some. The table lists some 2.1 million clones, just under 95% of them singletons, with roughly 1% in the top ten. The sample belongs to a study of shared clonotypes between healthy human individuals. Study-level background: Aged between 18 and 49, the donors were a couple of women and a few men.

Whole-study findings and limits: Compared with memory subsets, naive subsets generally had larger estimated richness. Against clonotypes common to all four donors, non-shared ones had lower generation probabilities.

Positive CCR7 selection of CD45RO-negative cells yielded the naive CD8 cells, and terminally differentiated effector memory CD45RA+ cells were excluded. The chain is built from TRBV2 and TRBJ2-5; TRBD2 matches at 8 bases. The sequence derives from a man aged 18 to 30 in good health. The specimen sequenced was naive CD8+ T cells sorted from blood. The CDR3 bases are TGTGCCAGCAGCGAGGTGCGGGAGGCGTTAGGAGAGACCCAGTACTTC. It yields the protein CASSEVREALGETQYF.